This TCR beta chain was captured by sequencing in a study of glioma-infiltrating T cells. Study information: Blood libraries targeted about 4.5- to 11-fold coverage of 750,000 to 1,000,000 T cells. Overall study findings and caveats: Signature shared blood CDR3 motifs were enriched in low-divergence and depleted in high-divergence patients. Non-neoplastic patients had below-expected tissue-blood divergence, while all gliomas exceeded expectation.

The iRepertoire nested amplicon-rescue multiplex PCR amplified TCR alpha and beta CDR3s from RNA. TCRdb analysed the multiplex PCR reads with MiXCR anew, one entry per CDR3 protein. The table has a few hundred thousand distinct CDR3 sequences, roughly 41% seen once. The germline CDR1 and CDR2 sequences are MNHEY and SVGEGT. V lost 2 bases and J lost 7; bases outside the gene matches: 8. The CDR3 runs to 16 residues. Remarks on this clonotype: Its antigen remains unknown.

The specimen was glioma tissue, nonneoplastic brain tissue, or PBMCs (not recorded which). The source of this sequence is a human donor with low-grade glioma or glioblastoma, undergoing nonglioma brain surgery, or in good health (not recorded which). This chain links TRBV6-2 or TRBV6-3 with TRBJ1-6; TRBD1 matches at 7 bases. The CDR3, as DNA: TGTGCCAGCAGTTACGGGGGACAGTCACTGAATTCACCCCTCCACTTT. It translates to CASSYGGQSLNSPLHF.